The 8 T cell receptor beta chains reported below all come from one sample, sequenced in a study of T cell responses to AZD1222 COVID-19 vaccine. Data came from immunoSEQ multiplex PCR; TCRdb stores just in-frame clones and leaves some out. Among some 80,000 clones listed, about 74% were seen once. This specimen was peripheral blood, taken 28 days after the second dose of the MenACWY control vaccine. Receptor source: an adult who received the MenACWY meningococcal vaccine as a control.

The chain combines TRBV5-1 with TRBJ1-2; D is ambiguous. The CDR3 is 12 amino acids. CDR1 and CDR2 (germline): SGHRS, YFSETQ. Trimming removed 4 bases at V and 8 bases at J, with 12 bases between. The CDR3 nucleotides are TGCGCCAGCAGCCTTCCCCCAGACGGCTACACCTTC. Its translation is CASSLPPDGYTF.

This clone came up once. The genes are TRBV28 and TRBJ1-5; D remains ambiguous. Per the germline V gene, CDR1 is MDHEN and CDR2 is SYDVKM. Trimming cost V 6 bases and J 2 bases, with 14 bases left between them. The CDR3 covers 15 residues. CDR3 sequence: CASSPVRLGNQPQHF. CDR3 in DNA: TGTGCCAGCAGCCCGGTCCGTCTCGGCAATCAGCCCCAGCATTTT.

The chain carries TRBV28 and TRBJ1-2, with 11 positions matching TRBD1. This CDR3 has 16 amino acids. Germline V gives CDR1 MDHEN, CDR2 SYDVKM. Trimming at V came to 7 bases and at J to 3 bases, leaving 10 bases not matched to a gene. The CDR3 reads CASTPWGQGGHYGYTF. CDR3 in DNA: TGTGCCAGCACCCCTTGGGGACAGGGGGGACACTATGGCTACACCTTC.

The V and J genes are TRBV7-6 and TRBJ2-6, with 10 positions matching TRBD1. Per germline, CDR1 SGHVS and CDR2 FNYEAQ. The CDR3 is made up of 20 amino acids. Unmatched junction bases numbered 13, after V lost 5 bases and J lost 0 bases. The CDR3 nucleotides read TGTGCCAGCAGCCTGAGGTCCCCGGGACAGGGGAGCTCTGGGGCCAACGTCCTGACTTTC. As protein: CASSLRSPGQGSSGANVLTF.

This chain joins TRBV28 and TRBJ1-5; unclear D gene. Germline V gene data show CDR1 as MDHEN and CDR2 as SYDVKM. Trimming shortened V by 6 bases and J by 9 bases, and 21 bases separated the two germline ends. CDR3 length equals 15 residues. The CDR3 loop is CASRGLSGKLWPQHF. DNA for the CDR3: TGTGCCAGCAGAGGGTTAAGTGGGAAGTTATGGCCCCAGCATTTT.

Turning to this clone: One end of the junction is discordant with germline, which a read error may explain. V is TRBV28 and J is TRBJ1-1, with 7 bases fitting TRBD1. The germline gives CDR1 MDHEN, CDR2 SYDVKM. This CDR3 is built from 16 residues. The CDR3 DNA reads TGTGCCAGCAGGGTGGTCCTAACAGGGGAGAACGCTGAAGCTTTCTTT. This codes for CASRVVLTGENAEAFF.

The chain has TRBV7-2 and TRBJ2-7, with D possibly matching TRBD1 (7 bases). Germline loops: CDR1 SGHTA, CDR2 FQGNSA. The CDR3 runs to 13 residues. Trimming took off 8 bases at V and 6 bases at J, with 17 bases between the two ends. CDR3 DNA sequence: TGTGCCAGCGGTTCCGATCAGGGGGGCGAGCAGTACTTC. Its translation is CASGSDQGGEQYF.

The CDR3 nucleotides read TGTGCCTGGAGCATGGGGCAACTCTATGGCTACACCTTC. It encodes CAWSMGQLYGYTF. The gene calls are TRBV30 and TRBJ1-2; the D gene is possibly TRBD1 (5 bases). V was pared by 3 bases and J by 4 bases, with 12 bases between. The CDR3 is made up of 13 amino acids. The germline V gene encodes CDR1 GTSNPN and CDR2 SVGIG (reference sequence).